This T cell receptor beta chain is drawn from a study of shared clonotypes between healthy human individuals. Study at large: There were three CD4 naive, three CD4 memory, two CD8 naive and one CD8 memory plates per donor. Overall study results and limits: The naive CD4 repertoires of a few donors were compared, and approximately 5% of clonotypes were shared.

The CDR3 has 15 residues. The J segment lost 0 bases and the V segment lost 4 bases, leaving 3 bases of the junction unmatched. Germline values: CDR1 GTSNPN, CDR2 SVGIG (reference sequence). This clone was observed a single time. Its specificity is not known. The protocol was immunoSEQ multiplex PCR, while the TCRdb copy is restricted to in-frame clones and leaves out a portion. The table records about 2 million clones, roughly 94% of them present only once. The source material was naive CD4+ T cells sorted from blood. Subset denoted: CD45RA+ positively selected. The TCR comes from a man aged 18 to 30 in good health. This chain connects TRBV30 to TRBJ2-1; 10 nucleotides line up with TRBD2. CDR3 in DNA: TGTGCCTGGAATAGCGGGGGGAGCTCCTACAATGAGCAGTTCTTC. Amino acid sequence: CAWNSGGSSYNEQFF.